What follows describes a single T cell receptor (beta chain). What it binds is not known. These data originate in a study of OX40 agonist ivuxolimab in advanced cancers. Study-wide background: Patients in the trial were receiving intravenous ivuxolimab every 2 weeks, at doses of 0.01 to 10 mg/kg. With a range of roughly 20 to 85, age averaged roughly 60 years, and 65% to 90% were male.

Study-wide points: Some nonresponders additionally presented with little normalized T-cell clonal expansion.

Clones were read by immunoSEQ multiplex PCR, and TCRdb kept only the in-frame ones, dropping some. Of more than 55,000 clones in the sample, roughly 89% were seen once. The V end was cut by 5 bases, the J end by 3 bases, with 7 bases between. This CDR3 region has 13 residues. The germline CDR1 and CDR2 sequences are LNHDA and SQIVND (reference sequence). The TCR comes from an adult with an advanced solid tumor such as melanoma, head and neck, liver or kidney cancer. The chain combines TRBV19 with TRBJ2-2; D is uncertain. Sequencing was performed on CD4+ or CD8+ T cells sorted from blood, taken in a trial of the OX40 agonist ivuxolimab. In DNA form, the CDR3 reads TGTGCCAGTAGTGTAGGGCACACCGGGGAGCTGTTTTTT. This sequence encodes CASSVGHTGELFF.